The 14 T cell receptor beta chains in this list originate from one sample, sequenced in a study of follicular helper T cells after annual influenza vaccination. The data were produced by immunoSEQ multiplex PCR, yet TCRdb's version contains in-frame clones alone and is incomplete. This sample has approximately 10,000 clones, with roughly four fifths found just once. The sequences come from CXCR5- memory CD4+ T cells sorted from blood, collected 6 weeks after influenza vaccination. Every receptor here comes from an adult who received the influenza vaccine.

The rearrangement links TRBV7-2 to TRBJ2-2, with TRBD2 matching over 8 bases. Germline V gives CDR1 SGHTA, CDR2 FQGNSA. CDR3 size: 16 residues. Losses at the gene ends were 5 bases for V and 5 bases for J; bases not matched to a gene: 10. CDR3 residues: CASSPDSGGLTGELFF. DNA of the CDR3: TGTGCCAGCAGCCCAGATTCGGGGGGGCTAACCGGGGAGCTGTTTTTT.

The rearrangement joins TRBV7-2 to TRBJ2-5; D unresolved. V was cut by 7 bases and J by 2 bases, with 5 bases left in between. This CDR3 has 11 amino acids. Per germline, CDR1 SGHTA and CDR2 FQGNSA. CDR3 amino acids: CASKLQETQYF. CDR3 bases: TGTGCCAGCAAACTACAAGAGACCCAGTACTTC.

The rearrangement joins TRBV6-6 to TRBJ2-7; D assignment may be TRBD1 or TRBD2 (5 bases each). Germline V gene lookup returns CDR1 MNHNY and CDR2 SVGAGI (reference sequence). V was cut by 8 bases and J by 0 bases, with 14 bases left in between. The CDR3 is 14 amino acids. This CDR3 is CASSGTRSSYEQYF. CDR3 coding DNA: TGTGCCAGCTCCGGGACGCGAAGCTCCTACGAGCAGTACTTC.

V usage is TRBV19 and J usage is TRBJ1-1, with 8 bases identical to TRBD1. The ends lost 4 bases at V and 0 bases at J; junction bases unmatched: 4. Germline CDR1 LNHDA, CDR2 SQIVND (reference sequence). The CDR3 totals 15 residues. Written as DNA, the CDR3 is TGTGCCAGTAGTAGGAGGGACAGGTTGAACACTGAAGCTTTCTTT. Translating gives CASSRRDRLNTEAFF. Full variable domain (outside the CDR3, taken from reference TRBV19 and TRBJ1-1): DGGITQSPKYLFRKEGQNVTLSCEQNLNHDAMYWYRQDPGQGLRLIYYSQIVNDFQKGDIAEGYSVSREKKESFPLTVTSAQKNPTAFYLCASSRRDRLNTEAFFGQGTRLTVV.

The chain carries TRBV18 and TRBJ1-4, with D unclear. The germline CDR1 and CDR2 sequences are KGHSH and LQKENI. The V end was cut by 2 bases, the J end by 4 bases, with 11 bases between. This CDR3 has 15 residues. DNA for the CDR3: TGTGCCAGCTCACCAGTCCCGGGAGATAATGAAAAACTGTTTTTT. Its protein is CASSPVPGDNEKLFF.

This clone was seen only once. The chain is built from TRBV6-5 and TRBJ1-2; D might be TRBD1 (5 bases). Germline V gene data show CDR1 as MNHEY and CDR2 as SVGAGI. Trimming took 6 bases from V and 8 from J, leaving 19 bases between them. This CDR3 region has 14 residues. Here the CDR3 DNA reads TGTGCCAGCAGCCCGCTTCAAGGGGTGATCGGCTACACCTTC. The encoded protein is CASSPLQGVIGYTF.

This chain joins TRBV5-4 and TRBJ2-7; 11 positions match TRBD2. V was clipped by 4 bases and J by 5 bases; unmatched bases: 11. Germline loops: CDR1 SGHNT, CDR2 YYREEE (reference sequence). The CDR3 has 16 residues. The CDR3: CASSLKLAGVSDEQYF. As DNA, the CDR3 is TGTGCCAGCAGCCTGAAACTAGCGGGAGTTTCCGACGAGCAGTACTTC.

V usage is TRBV28 and J usage is TRBJ2-5; D possibly corresponds to TRBD1 (5 bases). V lost 5 bases, J lost 5 bases, and 9 bases lay in between. The germline V gene has CDR1 MDHEN and CDR2 SYDVKM. The CDR3 runs to 12 residues. The CDR3 nucleotides read TGTGCCAGCAGTCAGGGCTCGGAGACCCAGTACTTC. Protein product: CASSQGSETQYF.

J is TRBJ2-7 and V is TRBV7-2, with a tentative D call TRBD1 (7 bases). Germline values: CDR1 SGHTA, CDR2 FQGNSA. The CDR3 spans 16 residues. Trimming removed 5 bases at V and 4 bases at J, with 21 bases between. The CDR3 reads CASSPPGTAEGYEQYF. The CDR3 DNA is TGTGCCAGCAGCCCCCCCGGGACAGCGGAGGGGTACGAGCAGTACTTC. The full variable domain, in which reference TRBV7-2 and TRBJ2-7 provide the parts outside the CDR3, is GAGVSQSPSNKVTEKGKDVELRCDPISGHTALYWYRQSLGQGLEFLIYFQGNSAPDKSGLPSDRFSAERTGGSVSTLTIQRTQQEDSAVYLCASSPPGTAEGYEQYFGPGTRLTVT.

The V gene is TRBV29-1, the J gene TRBJ2-1; 9 bases align to TRBD1. Trimming at V came to 5 bases and at J to 2 bases, leaving 4 bases not matched to a gene. The CDR3 loop spans 14 amino acids. CDR1 is SQVTM and CDR2 is ANQGSEA in the germline V gene. The chain's CDR3 is CSVSDRGPYNEQFF. CDR3 nucleotide sequence: TGCAGCGTTTCGGACAGGGGCCCCTACAATGAGCAGTTCTTC.

The chain employs TRBV5-4 and TRBJ1-1; D remains unclear. V was cut by 2 bases and J by 11 bases, with 16 bases left in between. This CDR3 has 13 residues. CDR1 is SGHNT, CDR2 YYREEE, per germline (reference sequence). The CDR3 reads CASSFSGAPGAFF. CDR3 nucleotide sequence: TGTGCCAGCAGCTTCTCCGGCGCGCCGGGGGCTTTCTTT.

CDR3 nucleotides: TGTGCCAGTAGTTCCGGGACTAGCGGGAGGGCCAATGAGCAGTTCTTC. Protein product: CASSSGTSGRANEQFF. V and J are TRBV19 and TRBJ2-1, with 16 positions matching TRBD2. The CDR3 runs 16 residues. Unmatched junction bases numbered 4, after V lost 5 bases and J lost 6 bases. Germline V lookup: CDR1 LNHDA, CDR2 SQIVND (reference sequence).

The chain links TRBV5-4 to TRBJ1-1; TRBD1 agrees at 8 bases. The CDR3 loop spans 15 amino acids. V was pared by 3 bases and J by 1 base, with 5 bases of the junction left unmatched. CDR1 is SGHNT and CDR2 is YYREEE in the germline V gene (reference sequence). The CDR3, as DNA: TGTGCCAGCAGCTCAGGACAGGGATCGAACACTGAAGCTTTCTTT. It specifies CASSSGQGSNTEAFF.

The V and J genes are TRBV7-8 and TRBJ2-3; D may be TRBD2 (6 bases). V lost 5 bases to trimming and J lost 8 bases, with 23 bases between them. Germline loops: CDR1 SGHVS, CDR2 FQNEAQ. There are 16 residues in the CDR3. The CDR3 loop reads CASSLNTGPGRGTQYF. The CDR3 nucleotides read TGTGCCAGCAGCCTCAATACGGGACCCGGGCGGGGTACGCAGTATTTT.